The T cell receptor beta chain described here comes from a study of multiple sclerosis patients with progressive multifocal leukoencephalopathy. Regarding the study as a whole: It is unclear whether the findings reflect JC virus infection or general immunocompromise. Expanded clones at PML onset predated and persisted through natalizumab therapy.

In regard to this clone: What it binds is not known.

V was clipped by 0 bases and J by 7 bases, with 17 bases between them. This CDR3 is built from 16 residues. Germline V gene lookup returns CDR1 SGHKS and CDR2 YYEKEE (reference sequence). Stated time point: about 6 months of natalizumab therapy. Spiked into each PCR were synthetic inline TR CDR3 controls of all V-J pairings. The method was immunoSEQ multiplex PCR; TCRdb's version includes in-frame clones alone and lacks a portion of them. Of tens of thousands of clones detected, nearly 90% appear once; the ten largest clones hold about 1.6%. This TCR came from a human donor with multiple sclerosis. The starting material was PBMCs, obtained from a patient treated with natalizumab. The chain joins TRBV5-5 to TRBJ2-1; TRBD1 might be the D (7 bases). CDR3 DNA sequence: TGTGCCAGCAGCTTGGCCGGGAGACAGGGTCGGAATGAGCAGTTCTTC. Protein: CASSLAGRQGRNEQFF.